Shown below are 31 T cell receptor beta chains from a single sample sequenced in a study of tumor-infiltrating lymphocytes in primary liver carcinoma. From 400 to 500 ng total RNA, TCR beta cDNA was generated with a primer in the constant region. Libraries for TCR beta were built through three nested multiplex PCR rounds, which together made up a slightly modified ARM-PCR procedure. In the first two PCR rounds, TRBV1-TRBV30 forward primers were paired with a C-beta reverse primer, and each round lasted around 10 cycles. MiXCR, run by TCRdb on the multiplex PCR reads, gives a single entry per CDR3 protein. The sample holds about 70,000 distinct CDR3 sequences; more than 60% are singletons and the top ten take about 27%. Joint extraction of RNA and DNA used 20-30 mg of bulk tissue that was unsorted. The sequenced material came from liver tumor tissue from sampling region 4. The subset was: tumor region T4, right-lateral pole. These receptors came from a man between 35 and 55 years old with primary liver carcinoma and hepatitis B virus infection.

In regard to this clonotype: One end of the junction varies from germline; a read error may be responsible. This chain's CDR3 is CATSSWGEGCPETQYF. The CDR3 nucleotides read TGTGCCACCAGTTCCTGGGGGGAGGGCTGCCCAGAGACCCAGTACTTC. J is TRBJ2-5 and V is TRBV12-3 or TRBV12-4; 7 nucleotides agree with TRBD2. The CDR3 is 16 amino acids.

A word on this clonotype: A junction end diverges from the germline sequence, so it may reflect a read error. The rearrangement joins TRBV11-2 to TRBJ2-3; TRBD1 or TRBD2 may be the D gene (6 bases each). The CDR3 is 16 residues long. Germline V lookup: CDR1 SGHAT, CDR2 FQNNGV. For the CDR3, the DNA is TGTGCCAGTAACTTAGCCTGGGCCGGGGGCACGGATACGCAGTATTTT. Its translation: CASNLAWAGGTDTQYF.

This clonotype was counted many times. The V call is TRBV12-3 or TRBV12-4, the J call TRBJ2-5; TRBD1 matches at 8 bases. The ends lost 5 bases at V and 4 bases at J; junction bases unmatched: 9. The CDR3 length is 15 residues. CDR3 sequence (DNA): TGTGCCAGCAGTGATTACAGGGGGGTCGGAGAGACCCAGTACTTC. Amino acids: CASSDYRGVGETQYF.

This clonotype was counted ten times or more. This chain links TRBV29-1 with TRBJ2-5; D might be TRBD1 (6 bases). With 4 bases removed from V and 5 bases from J, the gap between germline ends came to 14 bases. The germline CDR1 and CDR2 sequences are SQVTM and ANQGSEA. There are 13 residues in the CDR3. The CDR3 nucleotides are TGCAGCGTTGGGCAGGGGAGTTGGGAGACCCAGTACTTC. Residues: CSVGQGSWETQYF.

A word on this clonotype: A junction boundary mismatches the germline segment, possibly from a read error. The CDR3 spells CANSTDTGELFF. In DNA form, the CDR3 reads TGTGCCAACAGCACAGACACCGGGGAACTGTTTTTT. This chain joins TRBV11-2 and TRBJ2-2, with D possibly being TRBD2 (5 bases). The CDR3 extends over 12 amino acids. Germline CDR1 and CDR2: SGHAT and FQNNGV.

This clonotype occurred once. A much larger clone is a single base away; this may be a read error. The CDR3 sequence: CASSKNNQGTQYF. The CDR3 DNA is TGTGCCAGCAGCAAAAATAACCAAGGGACCCAGTACTTC. The J gene is TRBJ2-5, the V gene TRBV21-1. TRBV21-1 is marked as a pseudogene. The CDR3 runs 13 residues.

A word on this clonotype: An end of the junction does not agree with germline; a read error may underlie this. The CDR3 DNA follows: TGTGCCAGAAGCTCGCGACTAGCTGAAGTGGAAGAGCAGTTCTTC. Residues: CARSSRLAEVEEQFF. V is TRBV11-2 and J is TRBJ2-1, with 7 bases that match TRBD2. CDR1 and CDR2 from the germline V gene are SGHAT and FQNNGV. This CDR3 region has 15 residues.

On this clonotype itself: It is likely a read error, because the conserved phenylalanine at the end of the CDR3 is missing. The DNA is left out, because the CDR3 cannot be placed on it with certainty; the CDR3 is given as TCRdb lists it. V gene TRBV11-2 combines with J gene TRBJ2-5; TRBD1, as called in the table, went unchecked against the DNA. The CDR3 length equals 17 residues, ends included. The V gene's germline CDR1 is SGHAT and CDR2 FQNNGV. The CDR3 protein is CASSLDQQGLSLETQYC.

In regard to this clonotype: The missing conserved phenylalanine or tryptophan at the end of this CDR3 makes a read error likely. The chain links TRBV7-8 to TRBJ1-5; D gene uncertain. Germline V CDR1 and CDR2: SGHVS, FQNEAQ. This CDR3 has 13 amino acids. CDR3 nucleotide sequence: TGTGCCAGCAGCTTAAATCTGGATCAGTCCCAGCATCTT. Translated: CASSLNLDQSQHL.

About this clonotype: A junction end diverges from the germline sequence, so it may reflect a read error. The J gene is TRBJ2-7, the V gene TRBV4-1; maybe TRBD2 (6 bases). The CDR3 contains 13 residues. Germline assignment: CDR1 MGHRA and CDR2 YSYEKL. The CDR3 DNA is TGCACCAGCAGCCAGGATGTAGCGGAGGAGCAGTACTTC. Its protein is CTSSQDVAEEQYF.

As regards this clonotype: A read error may be the cause here, since a much bigger clone is one base away. The V call is TRBV5-4, the J call TRBJ2-5; TRBD2 is a possible D gene (5 bases). V was cut by 3 bases and J by 5 bases, with 20 bases left in between. Germline values: CDR1 SGHNT, CDR2 YYREEE (reference sequence). The CDR3 runs 16 residues. In DNA, the CDR3 is TGTGCCAGCAGCTCGGGATACACGGAAGGCTCTGAGACCCAGTACTTC. The encoded protein is CASSSGYTEGSETQYF.

As to this clonotype: One end of the junction does not line up with germline, which may come from a read error. The rearrangement joins TRBV11-2 to TRBJ2-1, with 8 bases identical to TRBD2. The CDR3 totals 16 residues. Germline CDR1 is SGHAT and CDR2 is FQNNGV. The CDR3, as DNA: TGCGTCAACAGCTTGGATATCGGACTAGCCATGGGTGAGCAGTTCTTC. Amino acid sequence: CVNSLDIGLAMGEQFF.

There are a few counts of this clonotype. The chain couples TRBV19 to TRBJ1-4, with 8 bases lining up with TRBD1. The CDR3 loop spans 14 amino acids. Germline V gene data show CDR1 as LNHDA and CDR2 as SQIVND (reference sequence). Trimming took 1 base from V and 7 from J; bases not matched to a gene: 2. CDR3 DNA sequence: TGTGCCAGTAGTATAGGGACAGGGCCTGAAAAACTGTTTTTT. It specifies CASSIGTGPEKLFF.

This clonotype was counted many times. V gene TRBV6-1 combines with J gene TRBJ2-7; 12 bases align to TRBD2. Trimming at V came to 0 bases and at J to 7 bases, leaving 4 bases not matched to a gene. CDR1 MNHNS and CDR2 SASEGT come from the germline V gene. The CDR3 loop spans 15 amino acids. The CDR3 DNA follows: TGTGCCAGCAGTGAAGCGGCTAGCGGGAGGGGGGAGCAGTACTTC. Amino acids: CASSEAASGRGEQYF.

The table lists this clonotype with a few counts. Its ends do not fully match the called genes, so a read error is possible. V and J are TRBV6-1 and TRBJ2-3; 7 bases match TRBD1. Germline V gene lookup returns CDR1 MNHNS and CDR2 SASEGT. The CDR3 spans 14 residues. CDR3 bases: TGTGCTAGCAGTGCGACAGGGTCCGTAGATACGCAGTATTTT. The encoded protein is CASSATGSVDTQYF.

The table lists this clonotype with many counts. This chain joins TRBV6-6 and TRBJ2-3, with TRBD2 matching over 9 bases. This CDR3 has 15 residues. Germline V gene sequence: CDR1 MNHNY, CDR2 SVGAGI (reference sequence). V lost 3 bases, J lost 3 bases, and 4 bases stayed unmatched. The chain's CDR3 is CASSYSGSGTDTQYF. CDR3 DNA sequence: TGTGCCAGCAGTTATAGCGGGAGCGGGACAGATACGCAGTATTTT.

To note about this clonotype: Compared with germline, one end of the junction differs, possibly owing to a read error. The rearrangement joins TRBV6-6 to TRBJ1-1, with no clear D. The CDR3 contains 17 residues. Germline V gives CDR1 MNHNY, CDR2 SVGAGI (reference sequence). As DNA, the CDR3 is TGTGCCAGCAGTATCATGGGGAGGAATCCCATGAACACTGAAGTTTTCTTC. It yields the protein CASSIMGRNPMNTEVFF.

Remarks on this clonotype: Mismatch with germline at one junction end may stem from a read error. The chain carries TRBV29-1 and TRBJ2-3; D unresolved. The CDR3 spans 14 residues. The germline V gene encodes CDR1 SQVTM and CDR2 ANQGSEA. DNA of the CDR3: TGCAGCGTTGAAGATGACGCTGGCACAGATACGCATTATTTT. Protein product: CSVEDDAGTDTHYF.

In the case of this clonotype: A junction end diverges from the germline sequence, so it may reflect a read error. V usage is TRBV10-3 and J usage is TRBJ2-3, with D possibly TRBD2 on 7 matching bases. This CDR3 has 14 residues. The germline gives CDR1 ENHRY, CDR2 SYGVKD. CDR3 protein: CAISGRAGEDTQYF. The CDR3 region has the DNA TGCGCCATCAGTGGGAGGGCAGGGGAGGATACGCAGTATTTT.

For this clonotype: The missing conserved phenylalanine or tryptophan at the end of this CDR3 makes a read error likely. Because the CDR3's place on the DNA is in doubt, the DNA is left out and the CDR3 is given as listed by TCRdb. The rearrangement uses TRBV11-1 and TRBJ2-1; the D call TRBD2 from the table was never checked on the DNA. CDR1 SGHAT and CDR2 FQDESV come from the germline V gene (reference sequence). The CDR3 comprises 17 residues, both ends counted. The CDR3: CASSSGLTGGHLDELFS.

This clonotype is medium-sized (0.01 to 0.1%) by share. The V gene is TRBV12-3 or TRBV12-4, the J gene TRBJ2-1, with 11 bases aligning to TRBD2. J was trimmed by 6 bases and V by 8 bases; bases with no gene match: 6. This CDR3 region has 14 residues. CDR3 residues: CASRGLAGPNEQFF. CDR3 in DNA: TGTGCCAGCCGCGGACTAGCGGGTCCCAATGAGCAGTTCTTC.

Note on this clonotype: The junction departs from the called germline gene at one end, perhaps through a read error. The V and J genes are TRBV6-2 or TRBV6-3 and TRBJ1-1, with D hard to call. The CDR3 contains 14 residues. The V gene's germline CDR1 is MNHEY and CDR2 SVGEGT. The DNA of the CDR3 is TGTGCTAGCAGTTACTCCGCCTGGTACACTGAAGCTCTCTTT. Its protein product is CASSYSAWYTEALF.

In regard to this clonotype: A much bigger clone sits one base away, suggesting this may be a read error. The V gene is TRBV6-1, the J gene TRBJ2-5; 7 bases match TRBD1. V was clipped by 7 bases and J by 1 base; unmatched bases: 3. Germline-derived CDR1 and CDR2 are MNHNS and SASEGT. There are 13 residues in the CDR3. This chain's CDR3 is CASNDRAQETQYF. CDR3 bases: TGTGCCAGCAATGACAGGGCCCAAGAGACCCAGTACTTC.

Turning to this clonotype: A read error may produce the germline difference seen at one junction end. V usage is TRBV11-2 and J usage is TRBJ2-3; D perhaps matches TRBD2 (6 bases). This CDR3 is built from 14 residues. Per the germline V gene, CDR1 is SGHAT and CDR2 is FQNNGV. This chain's CDR3 is CAGGAWEPADRQYF. The CDR3 bases are TGTGCCGGAGGGGCATGGGAGCCCGCCGATAGGCAGTATTTT.

This clonotype was recorded only once. As the CDR3 is not closed by the conserved phenylalanine or tryptophan, this likely results from a read error. The chain employs TRBV6-5 and TRBJ1-1; no reliable D call. The CDR3 totals 12 residues. V was clipped by 6 bases and J by 7 bases, with 12 bases between them. Germline V gene sequence: CDR1 MNHEY, CDR2 SVGAGI. The CDR3 is CASSTRGVEAFS. For the CDR3, the DNA is TGTGCCAGCAGCACGCGGGGTGTTGAAGCTTTCTCT.

This clonotype was recorded once. One end of the junction varies from germline; a read error may be responsible. The rearrangement joins TRBV6-6 to TRBJ1-6; D perhaps matches TRBD1 (5 bases). CDR1 is MNHNY, CDR2 SVGAGI, per germline (reference sequence). This CDR3 region has 17 residues. In DNA, the CDR3 is TGTGCCAGCAGTATGGCGGGTTCCTCGGCAGGGAATTCACCCCTCCTCTTT. It specifies CASSMAGSSAGNSPLLF.

This clonotype was seen many times. The chain couples TRBV5-1 to TRBJ2-3; the D gene is possibly TRBD2 (5 bases). Germline CDR1 SGHRS, CDR2 YFSETQ. The V and J ends lost 2 bases and 5 bases respectively, with 6 bases between them. This CDR3 spans 12 amino acids. The CDR3 loop is CASSFGLDTQYF. The CDR3 DNA sequence: TGCGCCAGCAGCTTTGGACTAGATACGCAGTATTTT.

This clonotype was counted only a few times. A much more abundant neighbour one base away suggests this may be a read error. This chain links TRBV12-3 or TRBV12-4 with TRBJ2-1; TRBD2 might be the D (5 bases). The CDR3 runs to 13 residues. V shed 6 bases and J shed 10 bases, with 16 bases lying between them. CDR3 nucleotide sequence: TGTGCCAGCAGACTAGTGGACGGCTGGGAGCAGTTCTTC. Amino acid sequence: CASRLVDGWEQFF.

Points on this clonotype: A junction end diverges from the germline sequence, so it may reflect a read error. The rearrangement uses TRBV12-3 or TRBV12-4 and TRBJ2-3, with a possible D match to TRBD2 (6 bases). This CDR3 has 16 residues. The CDR3 region has the DNA TGTGCCAGCAGTTCTCCCGGACGCACTAGCACAGAGACGCAGTATTTT. Its protein is CASSSPGRTSTETQYF.

About this clonotype itself: Germline and junction disagree at one end, which may indicate a read error. The J gene is TRBJ1-5, the V gene TRBV19; D is undetermined. Germline V gene data show CDR1 as LNHDA and CDR2 as SQIVND (reference sequence). The CDR3 covers 17 residues. CDR3 nucleotides: TGTGCCCGTAGTTTCTGGCCTGAAGATTATAGCAATCAGCCCCAGCATTTT. As protein: CARSFWPEDYSNQPQHF.

A few counts support this clonotype. This CDR3 fails to terminate in the conserved phenylalanine or tryptophan, so it likely reflects a read error. V usage is TRBV7-9 and J usage is TRBJ1-5; tentative D call: TRBD1 (5 bases). The CDR3 is 14 residues long. Per germline, CDR1 SEHNR and CDR2 FQNEAQ (reference sequence). Trimming pared 5 bases from V and 3 bases from J, leaving 11 bases between. The CDR3 is CASSPGGNNQPQHS. In DNA, the CDR3 is TGTGCCAGCAGCCCCGGGGGGAACAATCAGCCCCAGCATTCT.